The sequence of this TCR beta chain was determined in a study of regulatory T cells in long-lasting Graves disease. Whole-study findings and limits: Results may be inaccurate due to the small sample size. When disease was persistent, TRBV28, TRBJ1-2 and TRBJ2-5 were the favored segments.

For TCR beta, libraries came from iRepertoire HTBI primers and Arm-PCR of CDR3 regions. As originally analysed: The identification of approximately 62 TRBV and roughly 14 TRBJ segments was made across samples. TCRdb re-called the multiplex PCR reads with MiXCR, one entry per CDR3 protein. TCRdb's processing, not the authors' own work, is the source of the V and J calls. The top ten hold less than 15% of the sample, which has roughly 450,000 distinct CDR3 sequences, about 20% seen once. A remark on this clonotype: Its specificity is unknown.

The CDR3 has 15 residues. V lost 1 base and J lost 3; bases outside the gene matches: 6. CDR1 and CDR2 (germline): SGHRS, YFSETQ. Time point in this sample: persistent/refractory GD, antithyroid drugs over 5 years with positive TRAb. RNA isolated from PBMCs was used to make the TCR library. The receptor was derived from a female donor with Graves disease. The chain links TRBV5-1 to TRBJ2-5, with 7 bases lining up with TRBD1. The sample here was peripheral blood mononuclear cells (PBMCs), taken when the disease was refractory, from a patient treated with antithyroid drugs. The CDR3 here is CASSLSRDREETQYF. The CDR3 coding sequence is TGCGCCAGCAGCTTGAGTCGGGACAGAGAAGAGACCCAGTACTTC.